This record covers a single TCR beta chain. What this receptor recognizes is not known. Within one base of it there is no much larger clone, and no base qualities were kept. This specimen belongs to a study of blood T cell repertoires in COVID-19 (dated by TCRdb to 2018 to 2021). About the full investigation: Samples from collaborators originated in the United States, Italy and Spain and spanned both the acute and convalescent phases of COVID-19. The material from the prospective study consisted of cDNA or gDNA derived from T cells, B-cell-depleted T cells, or PBMCs. Deeply sampled blood TCRbeta repertoires from subjects exposed to, actively infected with, or recovered from COVID-19 were included in the dataset. The repertoires were released in a freely available public database meant as a resource for research on the immune response to SARS-CoV-2. Samples came from the ongoing ImmuneRACE study (first 160 participants) plus 1,254 subjects from 6 global collaborators. Sample metadata almost always included a de-identified subject ID, COVID-19 status, age in years and sex. Where available, HLA class I and class II types were taken from metadata supplied by the sample provider and were not determined by assay-based typing. The research as a whole found: How much clinical and demographic metadata was included differed by source and by participant, and the metadata was provided uncurated.

Including cysteine and phenylalanine, the CDR3 has 15 amino acids. The only DNA kept is the CDR3, 45 bases in frame from the first base. After removal of 5 bases from V and 7 bases from J, the junction retains 12 bases not matched to a gene. From the germline V gene (reference sequence), CDR1 is MNHNY and CDR2 is SVGAGI. The collaborating institutions used their own protocols to collect whole blood in K2EDTA tubes. For TCRbeta analysis, collaborators shipped samples in one of three forms: frozen whole blood, isolated PBMCs, or DNA extracted from either of those sample types. TCRbeta CDR3 regions were amplified from genomic DNA using the immunoSEQ Assay, a bias-controlled multiplex PCR. The paper's processing steps were these. The number of nucleated cells in each sample was estimated from the amplification of reference gene primers within the assay. To quantify the absolute abundance of each unique TCRbeta CDR3 rearrangement, sequence reads were collapsed and filtered. For each sample, productive Simpson clonality was calculated as the square root of Simpson's diversity index across productive rearrangements. Entries here come from immuneACCESS through TCRdb and include only in-frame sequences with V and J called. Some clones fail to appear in such tables; in the studies checked, an unresolved V gene covers under half of the shortfall, and the cause of the remainder is unknown. V, J and clone size are those of that table, while D and trimming were read from the DNA. This sample gives some 68,000 clones in total; 85% to 90% of them show up just once. The ten biggest clones cover less than 5.5% of the sample.

This receptor was taken from a man aged 45 to 65 with active COVID-19. Sequences were obtained from peripheral blood. The V and J segments used are TRBV6-6 and TRBJ2-7, with 9 central nucleotides matching TRBD1. The nucleotide sequence reads as follows: TGTGCCAGCAGTAAAGGACAGGGGACTTCGGAAGAGCAGTACTTC. It codes for CASSKGQGTSEEQYF.